The rows below give T cell receptor beta chains drawn from one sample of a study of a mutant IDH1 vaccine in newly diagnosed glioma. Libraries were prepared by immunoSEQ multiplex PCR; TCRdb keeps only in-frame clonotypes and omits some of them. The data contain 25,000 to 30,000 clones, roughly 80% of them seen just once; the ten biggest clones take up around a sixth. No antigens are known for them. The material sequenced was PBMCs, taken from a glioma patient whose treatment included an IDH1 peptide vaccine. Receptors were obtained from a woman aged 25 to 45 with glioma. Each CDR3 is given with its conserved first and last residue. Each record gives: D gene, V gene, clone size, J gene, CDR3 protein, CDR3 DNA. A D gene is named only where the DNA matches it firmly. Expanded clones are given a class, and other clones once, few, many or no size at all.

.,TRBV27,.,TRBJ1-5,CASSLKGNQPQHF,TGTGCCAGCAGTTTAAAGGGCAATCAGCCCCAGCATTTT
TRBD1,TRBV6-1,once,TRBJ1-2,CASSEGAPLGQGVYGYTF,TGTGCCAGCAGTGAGGGGGCGCCTCTCGGACAGGGTGTCTATGGCTACACCTTC
.,TRBV25-1,once,TRBJ2-7,CASRRKGQGYEQYF,TGTGCCAGCAGGCGAAAGGGGCAGGGATACGAGCAGTACTTC
.,TRBV30,.,TRBJ1-3,CAWSQDNSGNTIYF,TGTGCCTGGAGTCAGGACAACTCTGGAAACACCATATATTTT
.,TRBV27,.,TRBJ2-1,CASSTRGRDEQFF,TGTGCCAGCAGTACGAGGGGTCGGGATGAGCAGTTCTTC
.,TRBV19,medium-sized,TRBJ2-1,CASRALLGSSNEQFF,TGTGCCAGTAGAGCACTCCTGGGGTCCAGCAATGAGCAGTTCTTC
TRBD1,TRBV29-1,.,TRBJ1-4,CSVGDRGTNEELFF,TGCAGCGTTGGAGACAGGGGAACTAATGAAGAACTGTTTTTT
.,TRBV7-9,once,TRBJ2-2,CAAPGGELFF,TGTGCCGCACCTGGCGGGGAGCTGTTTTTT
.,TRBV5-1,once,TRBJ2-3,CASSPSAGSDTQYF,TGCGCCAGCAGCCCCTCGGCAGGGTCAGATACGCAGTATTTT
TRBD1,TRBV15,large,TRBJ2-5,CATSVGGQGAQETQYF,TGTGCCACCAGCGTAGGGGGACAGGGAGCCCAAGAGACCCAGTACTTC
TRBD2,TRBV5-4,.,TRBJ2-3,CASSLWGSGGARTDTQYF,TGTGCCAGCAGCTTGTGGGGTAGCGGGGGGGCCCGGACAGATACGCAGTATTTT
TRBD1,TRBV30,once,TRBJ1-6,CAWKQGQGNSPLHF,TGTGCCTGGAAGCAGGGACAGGGTAATTCACCCCTCCACTTT
.,TRBV19,.,TRBJ1-1,CASSIIGGEAFF,TGTGCCAGTAGTATAATCGGGGGGGAAGCTTTCTTT
TRBD2,TRBV4-1,.,TRBJ2-3,CASSQEREGDTQYF,TGCGCCAGCAGCCAAGAACGGGAGGGGGATACGCAGTATTTT
.,TRBV30,.,TRBJ1-1,CACPPETGTGTEAFF,TGTGCCTGTCCCCCGGAGACAGGTACGGGCACTGAAGCTTTCTTT
.,TRBV4-1,.,TRBJ1-3,CASSRGPDPYSGNTIYF,TGCGCCAGCAGCCGTGGACCGGACCCCTACTCTGGAAACACCATATATTTT
TRBD1,TRBV7-7,.,TRBJ1-4,CASSGQVNEKLFF,TGTGCTAGCTCGGGACAGGTTAATGAAAAACTGTTTTTT
.,TRBV18,few,TRBJ2-5,CASSEGAGGDTQYF,TGTGCCAGCTCAGAAGGTGCAGGAGGGGACACCCAGTACTTC
TRBD2,TRBV4-2,.,TRBJ2-7,CASSQGLGRVYEQYF,TGTGCCAGCAGCCAAGGACTAGGGAGGGTCTACGAGCAGTACTTC
.,TRBV14,.,TRBJ2-7,CASKRDSSSYEQYF,TGTGCCAGCAAGCGGGACAGTTCGTCCTACGAGCAGTACTTC
.,TRBV5-1,once,TRBJ1-6,CASSLAGQVDNSPLHF,TGCGCCAGCAGCTTGGCAGGTCAGGTCGATAATTCACCCCTCCACTTT
.,TRBV6-4,.,TRBJ1-6,CASSDSAVGSPLHF,TGTGCCAGCAGTGACTCTGCGGTCGGGTCACCCCTCCACTTT
TRBD1,TRBV6-5,.,TRBJ1-2,CASSVQGDYGYTF,TGTGCCAGCAGTGTACAGGGGGACTATGGCTACACCTTC
.,TRBV10-3,.,TRBJ1-5,CAISGEGGQRNQPQHF,TGTGCCATCAGTGGAGAGGGCGGGCAGCGCAATCAGCCCCAGCATTTT
.,TRBV7-9,.,TRBJ2-7,CASSLGRDFQSYEQYF,TGTGCCAGCAGCTTAGGGCGGGACTTTCAATCCTACGAGCAGTACTTC
TRBD1,TRBV18,.,TRBJ1-1,CASSPEDRVAFF,TGTGCCAGCTCACCAGAGGACAGGGTTGCTTTCTTT
TRBD1,TRBV10-3,.,TRBJ1-2,CAISDGQGFGGYTF,TGTGCCATCAGCGACGGACAGGGATTTGGAGGCTACACCTTC
.,TRBV14,few,TRBJ1-1,CASSQGGAFHTEAFF,TGTGCCAGCAGCCAAGGCGGGGCGTTTCACACTGAAGCTTTCTTT
.,TRBV5-4,once,TRBJ1-4,CASSLGGAQEKLFF,TGTGCCAGCAGCTTGGGGGGAGCTCAGGAAAAACTGTTTTTT
TRBD1,TRBV30,.,TRBJ1-1,CACSDRGRWDTEAFF,TGTGCCTGCTCGGACAGGGGGAGATGGGACACTGAAGCTTTCTTT
.,TRBV9,few,TRBJ1-1,CASSEAPNTEAFF,TGTGCCAGCAGCGAGGCACCGAACACTGAAGCTTTCTTT